This is a list of T cell receptor beta chains from one sample in a study of T cell responses to AZD1222 COVID-19 vaccine. TCRdb keeps only in-frame clones here, not all; method: immunoSEQ multiplex PCR. The sample carries 85,000 to 95,000 clones, 90% recorded once. Material: peripheral blood, obtained on day 0 of AZD1222 vaccination. These TCRs come from an adult in good health. The CDR3 runs from the conserved cysteine through the conserved F or W. A D gene is named only where the DNA matches it firmly. Clone size appears in some rows only: once, few, many, or a class for an expanded clone.

TRBJ2-7	TRBD1	once	TRBV4-3	TGCGCCAGCAGCCAAGAAGGGGACAGGGGCCACGAGCAGTACTTC	CASSQEGDRGHEQYF
TRBJ2-2	-	-	TRBV3-1/TRBV3-2	TGTGCCAGCAGCCAAGTGGGGCGGGTTAACACCGGGGAGCTGTTTTTT	CASSQVGRVNTGELFF
TRBJ1-1	TRBD1	-	TRBV5-6	TGTGCCAGCAGCCCCGGGACAGGGGCCCGTCGGAACACTGAAGCTTTCTTT	CASSPGTGARRNTEAFF
TRBJ1-2	-	-	TRBV10-2	TGCGCCAGCACGACACAGGGTTTTGGCTACACCTTC	CASTTQGFGYTF
TRBJ2-3	TRBD1	-	TRBV5-4	TGTGCCAGCAGCTGGTCCCCGGGACAGGGGACAGATACGCAGTATTTT	CASSWSPGQGTDTQYF
TRBJ1-2	-	-	TRBV12-3/TRBV12-4	TGTGCCAGCACCCGGGGGGGGGTCTATGGCTACACCTTC	CASTRGGVYGYTF
TRBJ2-5	-	-	TRBV30	TGTGCCTGGAGTCCCTTCTGGCCAGAGACCCAGTACTTC	CAWSPFWPETQYF
TRBJ1-3	-	-	TRBV3-1/TRBV3-2	TGTGCCAGCAGCCTCGGGTCAGGGACTGGAAACACCATATATTTT	CASSLGSGTGNTIYF
TRBJ2-7	TRBD2	-	TRBV6-2/TRBV6-3	TGTGCCAGCAGTTACCCGGCCCGAGCGGGGCCGAGCTCCTACGAGCAGTACTTC	CASSYPARAGPSSYEQYF
TRBJ2-5	TRBD1	-	TRBV11-1	TGTGCCAGCAGCTATAGGGCCCCGACAGGGGGGGAGACCCAGTACTTC	CASSYRAPTGGETQYF
TRBJ1-4	TRBD1	-	TRBV6-4	TGTGCCAGCAGGCTGACAGGGGGGGCTAATGAAAAACTGTTTTTT	CASRLTGGANEKLFF
TRBJ1-1	-	-	TRBV6-1	TGTGCCAGCAGTGAAGACCGTTCCACTGAAGCTTTCTTT	CASSEDRSTEAFF
TRBJ2-3	-	-	TRBV20-1	TGCAGTGGAGCGGGTACAGATACGCAGTATTTT	CSGAGTDTQYF
TRBJ2-6	-	-	TRBV12-3/TRBV12-4	TGTGCCAGCAGCATATCTGGGGCCAACGTCCTGACTTTC	CASSISGANVLTF
TRBJ2-7	-	-	TRBV5-1	TGCGCCAGCAACTCGGGCCTCAACTACGAGCAGTACTTC	CASNSGLNYEQYF
TRBJ2-7	TRBD2	few	TRBV6-2/TRBV6-3	TGTGCCAGCAGTTACCCTCCGGGACTAGCGGGGGACGAGCAGTACTTC	CASSYPPGLAGDEQYF
TRBJ1-3	-	once	TRBV5-4	TGTGCCAGCAGCTTGCGGGGGAGCGGAAACACCATATATTTT	CASSLRGSGNTIYF